This T cell receptor beta chain was documented in a study of T cell repertoires in cytomegalovirus infection. The overall study: A matching HLA type, together with CMV infection, was signaled by public TCR beta signatures.

The CDR3 is made up of 14 amino acids. Per germline, CDR1 SGHAT and CDR2 FQNNGV. V was pared by 5 bases and J by 5 bases, with 15 bases between. Study-level results: Public TCR beta family frequency separated CMV-and-HLA carriers, including in an independent cohort. The ex vivo response showed dominance by HLA-C-restricted CMV-specific TCR beta clonotypes.

This clonotype has a count of ten or more. Its antigen is currently unknown. TCRdb redid the calling of the reads with MiXCR, one entry per CDR3 protein. The sample lists about 230,000 distinct CDR3 sequences, about 7% occurring once. The chain combines TRBV11-2 with TRBJ2-5, with D perhaps TRBD2 (6 bases). Sequencing input: PBMCs. This receptor was obtained from a human donor in good health (CMV status not recorded). Some clones in this sample may be carry-over from other donors' samples. The DNA for the CDR3 is TGTGCCAGCAGCCTCTCGGGGGTAATCGAGACCCAGTACTTC. Encoded protein: CASSLSGVIETQYF.